This TCR beta chain was identified in a study of T cell responses to AZD1222 COVID-19 vaccine. Study observations and caveats: Recipients of two AZD1222 doses showed rising Spike-specific TCR breadth and depth. In a largely white British group with more females than males, clonal diversity was possibly underestimated. Among spike-specific TCRs, nearly half reportedly target unmutated variant regions. Repertoires in all cases were sampled only once the peak T cell response had passed.

A note on this clone: The antigen remains undetermined.

Losses at the gene ends were 6 bases for V and 9 bases for J; bases not matched to a gene: 15. The CDR3 is 17 amino acids. Germline V CDR1 and CDR2: LNHDA, SQIVND (reference sequence). TCRdb keeps only in-frame clones here, not all; method: immunoSEQ multiplex PCR. This table holds some 130,000 clones, 90% to 95% found once. The chain combines TRBV19 with TRBJ1-6, with TRBD1 matching 9 bases. The sequencing here drew on peripheral blood, taken on day 0 of AZD1222 vaccination. The source is an adult in good health. This CDR3 reads CASSLEAGTGSVSPLHF. The CDR3 DNA reads TGTGCCAGTAGCCTTGAGGCCGGGACAGGGTCGGTTTCACCCCTCCACTTT.